The clone carrying this T cell receptor (beta chain) turned up a few times. Its antigen is not known. Collection occurred without any documented infections or immune events in donors. The record originates from a study of identifying expanded T cells in peripheral blood. Broader study findings: Over around two and four weeks, about 16 and 20 clones changed, versus 1.2 between replicates. Two-week clone count variance significantly increased as total template count grew.

The length of the CDR3 is 12 residues. The V gene lost 3 bases and the J gene lost 8 bases, with 10 bases spanning the gap. CDR1 and CDR2 (germline): SGHNT, YENEEA. The data were produced by immunoSEQ multiplex PCR, yet TCRdb's version contains in-frame clones alone and is incomplete. The sample carries under 100,000 clones, about 90% recorded once. The chain has TRBV11-3 and TRBJ1-1; D gene unclear. The specimen sequenced was blood. The TCR originated in a person between 18 and 75 years old in good health. CDR3 region: CASSFPREEAFF. The CDR3 nucleotides read TGTGCCAGCAGCTTTCCCCGGGAAGAAGCTTTCTTT.